A single sample gave rise to the 23 T cell receptor beta chains below, sequenced in a study of shared clonotypes between healthy human individuals. TCRdb's copy holds only in-frame clones and misses some; the assay was immunoSEQ multiplex PCR. The sample has around 2,100,000 clones, approximately 95% seen once. Naive CD8 cells comprised CD45RO-negative, CCR7-positively selected cells, excluding terminally differentiated effector memory CD45RA+ cells. The specimen sequenced was naive CD8+ T cells sorted from blood. These receptors all come from a man younger than 30 in good health.

This chain links TRBV28 with TRBJ1-2, with TRBD1 identical over 7 bases. Trimming removed 5 bases from V and 4 bases from J; junction bases left unmatched: 10. Germline V gene data show CDR1 as MDHEN and CDR2 as SYDVKM. This CDR3 spans 15 amino acids. The chain's CDR3 is CASSNDREDGYGYTF. The CDR3 nucleotides read TGTGCCAGCAGTAACGACAGGGAAGATGGCTATGGCTACACCTTC.

The V and J genes are TRBV6-5 and TRBJ2-5; D is unclear. V shed 0 bases and J shed 2 bases, with 4 bases lying between them. The germline gives CDR1 MNHEY, CDR2 SVGAGI. The CDR3 is made up of 13 amino acids. CDR3 residues: CASSYSFQETQYF. CDR3 sequence (DNA): TGTGCCAGCAGTTACTCCTTTCAAGAGACCCAGTACTTC.

The chain combines TRBV6-5 with TRBJ2-1, with 7 bases aligning to TRBD2. Germline V gene sequence: CDR1 MNHEY, CDR2 SVGAGI. J gave up 2 bases and V 6 bases, and 4 bases lay outside the gene matches. There are 14 residues in the CDR3. CDR3 coding DNA: TGTGCCAGCAGAACTAGCGTGACCTACAATGAGCAGTTCTTC. Its protein product is CASRTSVTYNEQFF.

The rearrangement joins TRBV5-1 to TRBJ2-5; no reliable D call. In germline, CDR1 is SGHRS, CDR2 YFSETQ. The CDR3 loop spans 16 amino acids. Trimming left V 0 bases short and J 2 bases short, with 14 bases between. The CDR3 nucleotides are TGCGCCAGCAGCTTGGTCGATCGAACTCTTCAAGAGACCCAGTACTTC. Residues: CASSLVDRTLQETQYF.

The chain is built from TRBV10-1 and TRBJ2-4; D is perhaps TRBD1 or TRBD2 (5 bases each). Germline V lookup: CDR1 WNHNN, CDR2 SYGVQD (reference sequence). The CDR3 runs to 15 residues. V lost 3 bases to trimming and J lost 1 base, with 10 bases between them. The CDR3 sequence: CASSDGGDAKNIQYF. For the CDR3, the DNA is TGCGCCAGCAGTGATGGGGGAGACGCCAAAAACATTCAGTACTTC.

The gene calls are TRBV29-1 and TRBJ1-1, with D tentatively TRBD1 (5 bases). CDR3 size: 11 residues. The germline gives CDR1 SQVTM, CDR2 ANQGSEA. V gave up 3 bases and J gave up 4 bases, with 6 bases separating them. This CDR3 reads CSVDTGTEAFF. DNA of the CDR3: TGCAGCGTTGACACAGGCACTGAAGCTTTCTTT.

This chain connects TRBV7-6 to TRBJ2-1; 16 bases are shared with TRBD2. Germline values: CDR1 SGHVS, CDR2 FNYEAQ. V was clipped by 3 bases and J by 0 bases; unmatched bases: 5. The CDR3 length is 19 residues. Written as DNA, the CDR3 is TGTGCCAGCAGCTTGGGACTAGCGGGGGGGTTGAGCTCCTACAATGAGCAGTTCTTC. Its protein product is CASSLGLAGGLSSYNEQFF. The entire variable domain, with the rest obtained from reference TRBV7-6 and TRBJ2-1, is as follows: GAGVSQSPRYKVTKRGQDVALRCDPISGHVSLYWYRQALGQGPEFLTYFNYEAQQDKSGLPNDRFSAERPEGSISTLTIQRTEQRDSAMYRCASSLGLAGGLSSYNEQFFGPGTRLTVL.

The chain carries TRBV14 and TRBJ2-5; D remains ambiguous. The V end lost 4 bases, the J end lost 2 bases, and 14 bases lay between the germline ends. The CDR3 is 15 amino acids. In germline, CDR1 is SGHDN, CDR2 FVKESK. The CDR3 DNA sequence: TGTGCCAGCAGCCCCTTTCCGGTGATACAAGAGACCCAGTACTTC. Amino acid sequence: CASSPFPVIQETQYF.

DNA for the CDR3: TGTGCCAGCAGCTTAGTCTCTCTCACAGATACGCAGTATTTT. Amino acids: CASSLVSLTDTQYF. V gene TRBV7-8 combines with J gene TRBJ2-3; unclear D gene. Trimming took off 1 base at V and 2 bases at J, with 7 bases between the two ends. CDR3 length: 14 amino acids. Germline V gene data show CDR1 as SGHVS and CDR2 as FQNEAQ.

V usage is TRBV30 and J usage is TRBJ1-1; D is ambiguous. Deletions cut 4 bases from V and 0 bases from J, with 15 bases between. CDR3 length: 15 amino acids. Germline V gives CDR1 GTSNPN, CDR2 SVGIG (reference sequence). The CDR3 reads CAWTLAHIMNTEAFF. CDR3 nucleotides: TGTGCCTGGACCCTAGCTCACATCATGAACACTGAAGCTTTCTTT.

The chain joins TRBV10-3 to TRBJ2-7, with D unresolved. CDR1 is ENHRY, CDR2 SYGVKD, per germline. CDR3 length: 15 amino acids. Trimming left V 0 bases short and J 3 bases short, with 12 bases between. The CDR3 DNA reads as TGTGCCATCAGTGAGTCGAAACCATCCCTCTACGAGCAGTACTTC. It yields the protein CAISESKPSLYEQYF.

In nucleotides, the CDR3 is TGTGCCAGCAATGAGGAGAACACCGGGGAGCTGTTTTTT. Translation: CASNEENTGELFF. This sequence joins TRBV28 and TRBJ2-2, with D unresolved. Per the germline V gene, CDR1 is MDHEN and CDR2 is SYDVKM. Between the trimmed V and J ends, which lost 7 bases and 1 base, there was a span of 7 bases. The CDR3 spans 13 residues.

The rearrangement links TRBV27 to TRBJ1-4; perhaps TRBD1 as D (5 bases). The CDR3 covers 19 residues. Germline V gives CDR1 MNHEY, CDR2 SMNVEV (reference sequence). Trimming took off 6 bases at V and 5 bases at J, with 28 bases between the two ends. The CDR3 loop reads CASSPGYPGRPESNEKLFF. DNA for the CDR3: TGTGCCAGCAGCCCCGGGTACCCGGGACGGCCCGAATCAAATGAAAAACTGTTTTTT.

Remarks on this clone: One junction end does not reproduce the germline sequence, and a read error may be involved. The rearrangement joins TRBV5-6 to TRBJ2-7; 7 positions agree with TRBD2. Germline CDR1 SGHDT, CDR2 YYEEEE. CDR3 length: 14 residues. The CDR3 reads CASSSGTGAGERYF. In DNA form, the CDR3 reads TGTGCCAGCAGCTCGGGAACTGGGGCGGGAGAGCGGTACTTC.

The genes are TRBV30 and TRBJ1-5; D gene unclear. The germline CDR1 and CDR2 sequences are GTSNPN and SVGIG (reference sequence). CDR3 length equals 13 residues. Between the trimmed V and J ends, which lost 4 bases and 0 bases, there was a span of 7 bases. CDR3 sequence: CAWNTHSNQPQHF. The CDR3 coding sequence is TGTGCCTGGAACACCCATAGCAATCAGCCCCAGCATTTT. The variable domain in full, completed from reference TRBV30 and TRBJ1-5, reads SQTIHQWPATLVQPVGSPLSLECTVEGTSNPNLYWYRQAAGRGLQLLFYSVGIGQISSEVPQNLSASRPQDRQFILSSKKLLLSDSGFYLCAWNTHSNQPQHFGDGTRLSIL.

This chain joins TRBV11-2 and TRBJ2-7, with 8 positions matching TRBD1. Germline-derived CDR1 and CDR2 are SGHAT and FQNNGV. This CDR3 is built from 14 residues. V was clipped by 4 bases and J by 3 bases; unmatched bases: 5. The CDR3 reads CASSSRTGSYEQYF. DNA of the CDR3: TGTGCCAGCAGCTCGCGGACAGGGAGCTACGAGCAGTACTTC.

This clone was recorded only once. The chain has TRBV11-2 and TRBJ2-5, with 9 positions matching TRBD1. In germline, CDR1 is SGHAT, CDR2 FQNNGV. CDR3 length: 15 amino acids. Trimming at V came to 5 bases and at J to 5 bases, leaving 9 bases not matched to a gene. The CDR3 nucleotides are TGTGCCAGCAGCCAGTACACAGGGGGCAGGGAGACCCAGTACTTC. This translates into CASSQYTGGRETQYF.

This chain links TRBV19 with TRBJ2-7; D unresolved. The CDR3 is 14 residues long. Germline-derived CDR1 and CDR2 are LNHDA and SQIVND (reference sequence). Between the trimmed V and J ends, which lost 0 bases and 3 bases, there was a span of 9 bases. The CDR3 nucleotides are TGTGCCAGTAGTATAGATCTCGTCAGCTACGAGCAGTACTTC. Translating gives CASSIDLVSYEQYF.

As to this clone: Other DNA variants within this sample encode the same CDR3. The J gene is TRBJ1-1, the V gene TRBV5-5; D is undetermined. The V gene's germline CDR1 is SGHKS and CDR2 YYEKEE (reference sequence). The CDR3 loop spans 13 amino acids. V gave up 0 bases and J gave up 3 bases, with 6 bases separating them. The DNA for the CDR3 is TGTGCCAGCAGCTTGGCAACCTACACTGAAGCTTTCTTT. Its protein product is CASSLATYTEAFF.

V usage is TRBV10-2 and J usage is TRBJ2-7; D gene ambiguous. This CDR3 contains 12 residues. V was shortened by 8 bases and J by 4 bases, with 12 bases between the two germline ends. Germline V gives CDR1 WSHSY, CDR2 SAAADI. The CDR3 region has the DNA TGCGCCAGCGGCCTTGGGTCGTACGAGCAGTACTTC. This translates into CASGLGSYEQYF.

The V gene is TRBV9, the J gene TRBJ2-1; TRBD1 matches 7 bases. The CDR3 loop spans 15 amino acids. The germline gives CDR1 SGDLS, CDR2 YYNGEE. V gave up 0 bases and J gave up 8 bases; unmatched junction bases: 8. This CDR3 reads CASSVAGAGQDEQFF. The CDR3 nucleotides are TGTGCCAGCAGCGTAGCCGGCGCAGGACAGGATGAGCAGTTCTTC.

The CDR3: CASRPRAATQETQYF. The CDR3 DNA follows: TGCGCCAGCAGACCAAGGGCCGCGACCCAAGAGACCCAGTACTTC. The V call is TRBV4-1, the J call TRBJ2-5; D call uncertain. The CDR3 has 15 residues. V was trimmed by 6 bases and J by 1 base, leaving 15 bases between them. The germline CDR1 and CDR2 sequences are MGHRA and YSYEKL.

This sequence joins TRBV5-6 and TRBJ2-1; a weak D match, TRBD2 (6 bases). Germline assignment: CDR1 SGHDT and CDR2 YYEEEE. V was trimmed by 5 bases and J by 0 bases, leaving 9 bases between them. This CDR3 region has 14 residues. The CDR3: CASSLRDSYNEQFF. CDR3 DNA sequence: TGTGCCAGCAGTTTGCGGGACTCCTACAATGAGCAGTTCTTC.